A single sample gave rise to the 22 T cell receptor beta chains below, sequenced in a study of Graves' ophthalmopathy and Graves' hyperthyroidism. From RNA, the CDR3 regions of TCR beta chains were amplified and sequenced. First-round RT-PCR with HTBI primers preceded a second-round multiplex PCR. From the multiplex PCR reads, TCRdb called clonotypes with MiXCR, one entry per CDR3 protein. The sample holds roughly 500,000 distinct CDR3 sequences, roughly 14% seen once. Material: blood. The receptor source for this set is a woman aged 25 to 39 with Graves' ophthalmopathy.

This clonotype was counted many times. The V gene is TRBV7-6, the J gene TRBJ1-1; TRBD1 might be the D (6 bases). The V end was cut by 5 bases, the J end by 0 bases, with 13 bases between. The CDR3 runs to 15 residues. CDR1 SGHVS and CDR2 FNYEAQ come from the germline V gene. CDR3 amino acids: CASSPPGTLNTEAFF. CDR3 DNA: TGTGCCAGCAGCCCTCCCGGGACACTGAACACTGAAGCTTTCTTT.

This clonotype was recorded at least ten times. V and J are TRBV15 and TRBJ2-7; 7 nucleotides match TRBD1. The V gene end was trimmed by 0 bases and the J gene end by 6 bases; junction bases not matched to a gene: 8. The CDR3 is 15 residues long. Germline CDR1 and CDR2: LNHNV and YYDKDF (reference sequence). This chain's CDR3 is CATSREGGLLAEQYF. The CDR3 nucleotides are TGTGCCACCAGCAGAGAAGGGGGCTTGCTGGCCGAGCAGTACTTC. Complete variable domain (other parts from reference TRBV15 and TRBJ2-7): DAMVIQNPRYQVTQFGKPVTLSCSQTLNHNVMYWYQQKSSQAPKLLFHYYDKDFNNEADTPDNFQSRRPNTSFCFLDIRSPGLGDTAMYLCATSREGGLLAEQYFGPGTRLTVT.

This rearrangement joins TRBV28 to TRBJ1-6; D perhaps matches TRBD1 (6 bases). CDR3 length equals 15 residues. Germline V gene data show CDR1 as MDHEN and CDR2 as SYDVKM. V was clipped by 4 bases and J by 7 bases, with 14 bases between them. CDR3 region: CASSSPGTRNSPLHF. The CDR3 DNA reads as TGTGCCAGCAGTTCACCCGGGACACGGAATTCACCCCTCCACTTT.

The table lists this clonotype with many counts. The chain combines TRBV6-5 with TRBJ1-2; D is unclear. V was clipped by 2 bases and J by 2 bases, with 6 bases between them. CDR1 is MNHEY, CDR2 SVGAGI, per germline. The CDR3 length is 13 residues. CDR3 loop: CASSYIRNYGYTF. For the CDR3, the DNA is TGTGCCAGCAGTTACATACGGAACTATGGCTACACCTTC.

This clonotype has a count of ten or more. V and J are TRBV6-5 and TRBJ2-2; weak D call: TRBD1 (6 bases). This CDR3 comprises 14 residues. V was trimmed by 5 bases and J by 1 base, leaving 8 bases between them. Germline values: CDR1 MNHEY, CDR2 SVGAGI. The CDR3 DNA reads TGTGCCAGCAGTACAGGGAAGAACACCGGGGAGCTGTTTTTT. This codes for CASSTGKNTGELFF.

This clonotype was seen many times. This chain uses TRBV3-1 with TRBJ2-2; 8 bases are a match to TRBD2. Germline CDR1 LGHDT, CDR2 YNNKEL (reference sequence). J lost 2 bases, V lost 3 bases, and 2 bases had no gene match. The CDR3 contains 15 residues. The CDR3 here is CASSHTSGNTGELFF. In nucleotides, the CDR3 is TGTGCCAGCAGCCATACTAGCGGAAACACCGGGGAGCTGTTTTTT.

This clonotype was seen repeatedly, ten times or more. The V gene is TRBV5-1, the J gene TRBJ2-7; D is ambiguous. The V gene's germline CDR1 is SGHRS and CDR2 YFSETQ. The CDR3 contains 14 residues. The ends were cut back, 0 bases at V and 2 bases at J, with 9 bases in the middle. CDR3 in amino acids: CASSLGRRTYEQYF. The CDR3 DNA sequence: TGCGCCAGCAGCTTGGGTAGAAGAACCTACGAGCAGTACTTC.

The chain is built from TRBV11-2 and TRBJ2-5; D perhaps matches TRBD2 (5 bases). Germline values: CDR1 SGHAT, CDR2 FQNNGV. This CDR3 is built from 17 residues. V lost 4 bases and J 7 bases, leaving 25 bases between the germline ends. The CDR3 loop is CASSSGPAGLQIGTQYF. The DNA for the CDR3 is TGTGCCAGCAGCTCCGGGCCCGCAGGACTTCAGATAGGGACCCAGTACTTC.

This clonotype occurred many times. V and J are TRBV6-1 and TRBJ1-2; D ambiguous. The V gene's germline CDR1 is MNHNS and CDR2 SASEGT. The CDR3 is made up of 13 amino acids. The ends were cut back, 6 bases at V and 6 bases at J, with 14 bases in the middle. This chain's CDR3 is CASRRGSGDGYTF. Here the CDR3 DNA reads TGTGCCAGCAGACGAGGGTCTGGGGATGGCTACACCTTC.

This clonotype was seen ten or more times. The rearrangement uses TRBV27 and TRBJ2-7; D is possibly TRBD1 (5 bases). CDR1 and CDR2 (germline): MNHEY, SMNVEV (reference sequence). This CDR3 comprises 15 residues. V shed 6 bases and J shed 0 bases, with 15 bases lying between them. The chain's CDR3 is CASRMRTLDSYEQYF. The DNA of the CDR3 is TGTGCCAGCAGAATGAGGACATTAGACTCCTACGAGCAGTACTTC.

This clonotype was seen at least ten times. The rearrangement joins TRBV12-3 or TRBV12-4 to TRBJ2-5; no definite D call. The CDR3 covers 13 residues. V lost 4 bases, J lost 2 bases, and 8 bases lay in between. CDR3 bases: TGTGCCAGCAGTTCCAGGCAACAAGAGACCCAGTACTTC. Translation gives CASSSRQQETQYF.

This clonotype was detected many times. The chain joins TRBV19 to TRBJ2-7, with D maybe TRBD1 (6 bases). The germline gives CDR1 LNHDA, CDR2 SQIVND (reference sequence). Trimming removed 4 bases at V and 5 bases at J, with 12 bases between. The CDR3 spans 13 residues. Here the CDR3 DNA reads TGTGCCAGTAGTAGAGGACAGTTCGACGAGCAGTACTTC. As protein: CASSRGQFDEQYF. Drawing the rest from reference TRBV19 and TRBJ2-7, the complete variable domain is DGGITQSPKYLFRKEGQNVTLSCEQNLNHDAMYWYRQDPGQGLRLIYYSQIVNDFQKGDIAEGYSVSREKKESFPLTVTSAQKNPTAFYLCASSRGQFDEQYFGPGTRLTVT.

This clonotype was seen ten or more times. The chain has TRBV11-2 and TRBJ2-2, with D unclear. V was clipped by 0 bases and J by 2 bases, with 7 bases between them. This CDR3 has 15 amino acids. Looked up from germline, CDR1 is SGHAT and CDR2 is FQNNGV. Written as DNA, the CDR3 is TGTGCCAGCAGCTTAGAAGGTCTTAACACCGGGGAGCTGTTTTTT. It yields the protein CASSLEGLNTGELFF.

This clonotype was counted ten times or more. The chain employs TRBV25-1 and TRBJ2-7, with D maybe TRBD1 (6 bases). Trimming pared 3 bases from V and 2 bases from J, leaving 20 bases between. This CDR3 has 17 residues. Germline V gives CDR1 MGHDK, CDR2 SYGVNS. In DNA, the CDR3 is TGTGCCAGCAGTGAGACTAACGACAGGCCCAAAGCCTACGAGCAGTACTTC. As protein: CASSETNDRPKAYEQYF.

This clonotype has only a few counts. This sequence joins TRBV28 and TRBJ1-5; tentatively, D is TRBD1 (6 bases). The CDR3 is 16 residues long. V was trimmed by 1 base and J by 7 bases, leaving 17 bases between them. From germline, CDR1 is MDHEN and CDR2 SYDVKM. CDR3 coding DNA: TGTGCCAGCAGTTTATCGGGGTTGGGGGCCCACCAGCCCCAGCATTTT. It translates to CASSLSGLGAHQPQHF. The full variable domain, its missing parts supplied by reference TRBV28 and TRBJ1-5, is DVKVTQSSRYLVKRTGEKVFLECVQDMDHENMFWYRQDPGLGLRLIYFSYDVKMKEKGDIPEGYSVSREKKERFSLILESASTNQTSMYLCASSLSGLGAHQPQHFGDGTRLSIL.

This clonotype has ten or more counts. This sequence joins TRBV24-1 and TRBJ1-5; TRBD1 is a possible D gene (5 bases). Germline CDR1 and CDR2: KGHDR and SFDVKD. CDR3 length: 15 amino acids. V was clipped by 3 bases and J by 3 bases, with 11 bases between them. This CDR3 is CATSDARGDNQPQHF. The CDR3 coding sequence is TGTGCCACCAGTGATGCGAGGGGAGACAATCAGCCCCAGCATTTT.

In this sample, this clonotype turned up a few times. The rearrangement links TRBV9 to TRBJ1-6; 8 bases match TRBD1. Germline assignment: CDR1 SGDLS and CDR2 YYNGEE. The length of the CDR3 is 16 residues. Germline trimming cut 4 bases from V and 3 bases from J; bases unmatched to any gene: 6. CDR3 in DNA: TGTGCCAGCAGCAAAGGACAGGGTGGCTATAATTCACCCCTCCACTTT. Its protein is CASSKGQGGYNSPLHF.

This clonotype came up many times. V and J are TRBV15 and TRBJ1-2, with D perhaps TRBD1 (5 bases). This CDR3 region has 14 residues. Trimming pared 6 bases from V and 4 bases from J, leaving 15 bases between. Germline V gene lookup returns CDR1 LNHNV and CDR2 YYDKDF (reference sequence). In nucleotides, the CDR3 is TGTGCCACCAGTGGGGGTCGGACGTTCTATGGCTACACCTTC. Protein sequence: CATSGGRTFYGYTF.

This chain connects TRBV2 to TRBJ2-5; 12 positions match TRBD1. The CDR3 consists of 16 residues. The germline gives CDR1 SNHLY, CDR2 FYNNEI. V shed 4 bases and J 4 bases; nucleotides not matched to a gene: 7. As DNA, the CDR3 is TGTGCCAGCAGTGGATCCGGGACAGGGGGCGGAGAGACCCAGTACTTC. Amino acid sequence: CASSGSGTGGGETQYF.

This clonotype was recorded at least ten times. The J gene is TRBJ2-5, the V gene TRBV20-1, with 8 bases identical to TRBD2. The germline V gene has CDR1 DFQATT and CDR2 SNEGSKA (reference sequence). Unmatched junction bases numbered 11, after V lost 0 bases and J lost 5 bases. The CDR3 loop spans 16 amino acids. The CDR3 region has the DNA TGCAGTGCTAGAGATAGGCTAGCGGGTTATGGGGAGACCCAGTACTTC. Translated: CSARDRLAGYGETQYF.

This clonotype was seen at least ten times. This chain joins TRBV28 and TRBJ1-5; D is uncertain. In germline, CDR1 is MDHEN, CDR2 SYDVKM. The V and J ends lost 10 bases and 6 bases respectively, with 19 bases between them. This CDR3 comprises 14 residues. The CDR3 DNA follows: TGTGCCACCAGCGAGAGGGTGAGGAGTCAGCCCCAGCATTTT. This sequence encodes CATSERVRSQPQHF.

The table lists this clonotype with many counts. This chain connects TRBV2 to TRBJ2-5; a weak D match, TRBD1 (6 bases). V was shortened by 7 bases and J by 5 bases, with 14 bases between the two germline ends. This CDR3 contains 13 residues. From germline, CDR1 is SNHLY and CDR2 FYNNEI. The CDR3, as DNA: TGTGCCAGCACGGGGCAGGGGCCGGAGACCCAGTACTTC. Translated, it gives CASTGQGPETQYF.